Here is one T cell receptor (beta chain) with its context. Its antigen specificity is not known. Base qualities are missing; no much larger clone stands one base away. The data were taken from a study of PD-1 blockade in mismatch repair-deficient tumors (dated by TCRdb to the late 2010s). About the study as a whole: Between late 2013 and late 2016, the trial enrolled 85 to 100 consecutive patients with 11 to 12 mismatch repair-deficient cancer types, every one of whom had been previously treated and was progressing. Tumor-associated T cell clones were tracked in the peripheral blood of patients responding to PD-1 blockade by deep sequencing of TCR CDR3 regions. General study outcomes and caveats: After pembrolizumab, tumor-resident clones, which were often undetectable in blood before treatment, expanded rapidly and then contracted, generally ahead of radiologic responses.

Library construction relied on the immunoSEQ multiplex PCR assay. This immuneACCESS table, as held by TCRdb, lists in-frame sequences with V and J called but not all clones. Of the missing ones, under half trace to an unresolved V gene in checked studies; the others have no known cause. For this sample the table gives about 79,000 clones, of which approximately 80% were detected only once. The biggest ten clones account for around 5.5% of the sample. The CDR3, cysteine through phenylalanine, is 13 amino acids long. Only CDR3 DNA is held: 39 bases, read in frame from base 1. The V end gives up 6 bases and the J end 3 bases, leaving 4 bases in the junction not matched to a gene. CDR1 MNHEY and CDR2 SMNVEV were looked up in the germline V gene (reference sequence). Mismatch repair deficiency was established in every enrolled patient by polymerase chain reaction or immunohistochemistry. A few patients who responded to pembrolizumab therapy underwent TCR sequencing. In the phase II trial, pembrolizumab PD-1 blockade was tested prospectively in advanced mismatch repair-deficient cancers, no matter which tissue of origin the cancers came from. Peripheral blood T cell samples were serially collected before and at multiple times after PD-1 blockade was started. Blood sampling time points were reported as weeks after the first dose of pembrolizumab.

In this chain, TRBV27 is recombined with TRBJ2-7; TRBD2 lines up with 8 middle nucleotides. This sequence was found in an adult with mismatch repair-deficient cancer. Sequences were derived from peripheral blood, sampled 44 weeks after starting pembrolizumab. The DNA sequence is as follows: TGTGCCAGCAGCCGGGCGGGGGGCTACGAGCAGTACTTC. Protein translation: CASSRAGGYEQYF.